The 5 T cell receptor beta chains presented below share a single source sample, sequenced in a study of blood T cell repertoires in COVID-19. Method: immunoSEQ multiplex PCR; TCRdb's copy keeps in-frame clones and lacks some. The sample holds under 70,000 clones, approximately 90% seen once. The source material was peripheral blood. Receptors were obtained from a woman aged 55-75 years with COVID-19, enrolled during active disease.

For the CDR3, the DNA is TGTGCCAGCAGCCGCAACCTAGCGGGGGGTGACAATGAGCAGTTCTTC. It specifies CASSRNLAGGDNEQFF. The chain is built from TRBV4-2 and TRBJ2-1; TRBD2 matches at 11 bases. The CDR3 sequence is 16 residues long. V shed 4 bases and J 5 bases; nucleotides not matched to a gene: 7. CDR1 is LGHNA, CDR2 YNFKEQ, per germline.

The chain has TRBV7-8 and TRBJ2-1; D possibly corresponds to TRBD2 (6 bases). Deletions cut 4 bases from V and 0 bases from J, with 19 bases between. The CDR3 runs 18 residues. Germline V lookup: CDR1 SGHVS, CDR2 FQNEAQ. The DNA of the CDR3 is TGTGCCAGCAGCTCAAATTCCCGCGGGATAAGCTCCTACAATGAGCAGTTCTTC. Its protein product is CASSSNSRGISSYNEQFF.

V is TRBV28 and J is TRBJ1-1; 10 nucleotides line up with TRBD1. The V and J ends lost 6 bases and 10 bases, in that order; junction bases with no gene match: 11. CDR3 length equals 14 residues. CDR1 is MDHEN and CDR2 is SYDVKM in the germline V gene. CDR3 residues: CASSPPGQGIAAFF. The CDR3 nucleotides are TGTGCCAGCAGCCCCCCGGGACAGGGGATTGCAGCTTTCTTT.

The chain joins TRBV29-1 to TRBJ1-4; 8 nucleotides align to TRBD1. CDR3 length equals 16 residues. With V trimmed by 7 bases and J by 4 bases, 14 bases remained unmatched. The germline CDR1 and CDR2 sequences are SQVTM and ANQGSEA. The CDR3, as DNA: TGCAGCGCCCTAACGTTCGGGGGACAGGATAATGAAAAACTGTTTTTT. It is translated as CSALTFGGQDNEKLFF.

This chain uses TRBV7-9 with TRBJ2-2; possibly TRBD2 for D (6 bases). Germline V CDR1 and CDR2: SEHNR, FQNEAQ (reference sequence). This CDR3 spans 17 amino acids. The V end was cut by 4 bases, the J end by 2 bases, with 17 bases between. The CDR3 region has the DNA TGTGCCAGCAGCTACAAGGAGTGGGGACTCAACACCGGGGAGCTGTTTTTT. The encoded protein is CASSYKEWGLNTGELFF.